A single sample gave rise to the 5 T cell receptor beta chains below, sequenced in a study of spatial heterogeneity in lung cancer. One entry per CDR3 protein results from TCRdb running MiXCR on the 5' RACE reads. The sample has roughly 48,000 distinct CDR3 sequences, approximately 5% seen once. Time point described: sample taken at primary tumor resection. The authors sequenced whole RNA from tumor, nontumor lung or frozen PBMC without sorting. The specimen comprised PBMCs, sampled at surgery. Receptors were obtained from a male donor with early-stage non-small cell lung cancer.

This clonotype was found many times. The DNA of the CDR3 is TGCGCCAGCAGCCAGGAGACAGGGTTTCGTTACGAGCAGTACTTC. This codes for CASSQETGFRYEQYF. The chain carries TRBV4-3 and TRBJ2-7; 7 bases match TRBD1. Germline loops: CDR1 LGHNA, CDR2 YSLEER. Trimming cost V 3 bases and J 4 bases; bases outside gene matches: 9. CDR3 size: 15 residues.

This clonotype has ten or more counts. The V gene is TRBV5-5, the J gene TRBJ2-5, with D unclear. The CDR3 contains 15 residues. Trimming stripped 0 bases from V and 0 bases from J, with 9 bases between. Germline-derived CDR1 and CDR2 are SGHKS and YYEKEE (reference sequence). The CDR3 region is CASSLVSTNQETQYF. CDR3 nucleotides: TGTGCCAGCAGCTTGGTTAGTACGAACCAAGAGACCCAGTACTTC.

This clonotype was counted many times. The chain couples TRBV20-1 to TRBJ1-2, with D possibly matching TRBD1 (5 bases). This CDR3 spans 15 amino acids. The germline gives CDR1 DFQATT, CDR2 SNEGSKA (reference sequence). The germline V and J ends were trimmed by 1 base and 4 bases, with 16 bases remaining between them. CDR3 DNA: TGCAGTGCTAGAGTATCAGGGAGGAATGGCTATGGCTACACCTTC. The encoded protein is CSARVSGRNGYGYTF.

This clonotype was counted at least ten times. The chain links TRBV12-3 or TRBV12-4 to TRBJ2-5; TRBD1 might be the D (6 bases). With 2 bases removed from V and 5 bases from J, the gap between germline ends came to 9 bases. This CDR3 region has 13 residues. As DNA, the CDR3 is TGTGCCAGCAGTTTATCAGGGGCGGAGACCCAGTACTTC. It codes for CASSLSGAETQYF.

This clonotype was recorded at least ten times. The chain combines TRBV25-1 with TRBJ1-1; D unclear. Germline CDR1 reads MGHDK; CDR2 reads SYGVNS. V dropped 3 bases and J dropped 5 bases, with 4 bases sitting between them. The CDR3 loop spans 11 amino acids. CDR3 in amino acids: CASSDPTEAFF. The DNA of the CDR3 is TGTGCCAGCAGTGACCCGACTGAAGCTTTCTTT.